A selection of T cell receptor beta chains follows, all from one sample in a study of blood T cell repertoires in COVID-19. The repertoire was sequenced with immunoSEQ multiplex PCR; TCRdb's copy has only in-frame clones and lacks some. The repertoire includes 45,000 or so clones, about 70% of them detected once, and under 75% sits in the top ten. Source material: peripheral blood. All receptors come from an elderly man with acute or convalescent COVID-19. The CDR3 runs from the conserved cysteine through the conserved F or W. D genes are given only for firm matches. Clone size is not always given. Where it is, it says once, few, many or a class for expanded clones.

D,V,size,J,CDR3,DNA
.,TRBV28,.,TRBJ1-5,CASSFGKYSLYQPQHF,TGTGCCAGCAGTTTTGGTAAATACAGCCTTTATCAGCCCCAGCATTTT
TRBD1,TRBV7-3,.,TRBJ2-7,CASSLNPRQGAREQYF,TGTGCCAGCAGCTTAAACCCCCGGCAGGGGGCGCGCGAGCAGTACTTC
TRBD1,TRBV28,.,TRBJ1-1,CASSQRQGRRYTEAFF,TGTGCCAGCAGTCAAAGACAGGGGAGGAGGTACACTGAAGCTTTCTTT
.,TRBV19,.,TRBJ2-7,CASSKEQVNYYEQYF,TGTGCCAGTAGTAAGGAACAGGTGAATTACTACGAGCAGTACTTC
.,TRBV4-1,.,TRBJ2-5,CASSQDPSFIETQYF,TGCGCCAGCAGCCAAGATCCCAGTTTCATAGAGACCCAGTACTTC
.,TRBV7-2,.,TRBJ2-3,CASSQNRWSTDTQYF,TGTGCCAGCAGCCAAAACAGGTGGAGCACAGATACGCAGTATTTT
TRBD2,TRBV5-5,.,TRBJ2-5,CASSLASGREETQYF,TGTGCCAGCAGCTTGGCTAGCGGGAGAGAAGAGACCCAGTACTTC
TRBD2,TRBV19,.,TRBJ2-1,CASSTGGRAPYNEQFF,TGTGCCAGTTCTACGGGCGGGAGGGCCCCCTACAATGAGCAGTTCTTC
TRBD1,TRBV19,.,TRBJ1-5,CASSPTGARSNQPQHF,TGTGCCAGTAGCCCGACAGGGGCTAGGAGCAATCAGCCCCAGCATTTT
TRBD1,TRBV5-5,.,TRBJ1-5,CASSMGQGYNQPQHF,TGTGCCAGCAGCATGGGACAGGGCTACAATCAGCCCCAGCATTTT
TRBD1,TRBV7-8,many,TRBJ2-6,CASSFSGTGVRGANVLTF,TGTGCCAGCAGCTTTTCCGGGACAGGGGTGCGAGGGGCCAACGTCCTGACTTTC
.,TRBV2,.,TRBJ1-5,CASSDGGTQHF,TGTGCCAGCAGTGACGGGGGGACCCAGCATTTT
.,TRBV19,once,TRBJ1-5,CASTSWDFSGQPQHF,TGTGCCAGTACTTCCTGGGACTTCTCGGGTCAGCCCCAGCATTTT
.,TRBV5-6,few,TRBJ2-7,CASSLWQAIYEQYF,TGTGCCAGCAGCTTGTGGCAGGCGATCTACGAGCAGTACTTC
TRBD1,TRBV6-2/TRBV6-3,few,TRBJ1-5,CASSRGQIVSGNQPQHF,TGTGCCAGCAGTCGGGGACAGATCGTTAGTGGCAATCAGCCCCAGCATTTT
TRBD1,TRBV19,.,TRBJ2-7,CASSRQTGSYEQYF,TGTGCCAGTAGCCGCCAGACAGGGTCCTACGAGCAGTACTTC
TRBD2,TRBV28,.,TRBJ2-2,CASINRGVNTGELFF,TGTGCCAGCATCAACCGGGGGGTCAACACCGGGGAGCTGTTTTTT
.,TRBV11-3,.,TRBJ2-7,CASNRQPYEQYF,TGTGCCAGCAATCGACAGCCCTACGAGCAGTACTTC
TRBD1,TRBV6-5,.,TRBJ2-7,CASSPRQGPSYEQYF,TGTGCCAGCAGTCCGAGACAGGGACCTAGCTACGAGCAGTACTTC
TRBD2,TRBV18,few,TRBJ2-1,CASSLGTSGSVEQFF,TGTGCCAGCTCACTCGGGACTAGCGGGAGCGTTGAGCAGTTCTTC
TRBD2,TRBV20-1,.,TRBJ2-5,CSASRTSGPETQYF,TGCAGTGCTAGTCGGACTAGCGGACCGGAGACCCAGTACTTC
TRBD1,TRBV28,once,TRBJ2-5,CASSFPGQVQETQYF,TGTGCCAGCAGTTTCCCCGGACAGGTTCAAGAGACCCAGTACTTC
.,TRBV4-1,.,TRBJ2-3,CASSPGGNTQYF,TGCGCCAGCAGCCCTGGGGGGAATACGCAGTATTTT
.,TRBV4-3,few,TRBJ1-1,CASSQDHRRTEAFF,TGCGCCAGCAGCCAAGATCACCGGAGGACTGAAGCTTTCTTT
TRBD1,TRBV13,.,TRBJ1-2,CASSLGGTDYYGYTF,TGTGCCAGCAGCTTAGGTGGGACAGACTATTATGGCTACACCTTC
TRBD1,TRBV6-2/TRBV6-3,.,TRBJ2-7,CASSYFFRDRISYEQYF,TGTGCCAGCAGTTACTTCTTCCGGGACAGGATCTCCTACGAGCAGTACTTC
TRBD1,TRBV28,.,TRBJ1-1,CASIPQGTGNYEAFF,TGTGCCAGCATCCCACAGGGGACAGGGAATTATGAAGCTTTCTTT
.,TRBV30,.,TRBJ1-6,CAWSYGGNSPLHF,TGTGCCTGGAGTTACGGGGGGAATTCACCCCTCCACTTT
.,TRBV10-2,.,TRBJ2-5,CASSPRIVSTQYF,TGCGCCAGCAGTCCCAGAATCGTTTCTACCCAGTACTTC
TRBD2,TRBV28,few,TRBJ2-7,CASRAGTSGYEQYF,TGTGCCAGCAGGGCCGGGACTAGCGGCTACGAGCAGTACTTC
TRBD2,TRBV19,.,TRBJ2-7,CASSVGTSGAYEQYF,TGTGCCAGTAGTGTGGGGACTAGCGGCGCCTACGAGCAGTACTTC
TRBD2,TRBV2,.,TRBJ2-7,CASSRDYHYEQYF,TGTGCCAGCAGTCGGGACTACCACTACGAGCAGTACTTC
.,TRBV15,medium-sized,TRBJ2-1,CATAGGPQDHEQFF,TGTGCCACAGCCGGAGGCCCCCAGGACCATGAGCAGTTCTTC
TRBD1,TRBV28,.,TRBJ2-2,CASSLGQAFRLFF,TGTGCCAGCAGTTTAGGACAGGCTTTTAGGCTGTTTTTT
.,TRBV30,.,TRBJ2-7,CAWTQGLSYEQYF,TGTGCCTGGACACAGGGCCTATCCTACGAGCAGTACTTC
TRBD1,TRBV5-4,many,TRBJ1-6,CASSLGTGVNSPLHF,TGTGCCAGCAGCTTGGGGACAGGGGTTAATTCACCCCTCCACTTT
TRBD2,TRBV28,.,TRBJ2-4,CASSPGGGNIQYF,TGTGCCAGCAGCCCGGGGGGAGGGAACATTCAGTACTTC
.,TRBV7-2,once,TRBJ2-5,CASSQLSGQPSRRETQYF,TGTGCCAGCAGCCAATTATCCGGCCAACCCAGCAGGAGGGAGACCCAGTACTTC
.,TRBV14,.,TRBJ1-1,CASSLLGVNTEAFF,TGTGCCAGCAGCCTACTCGGGGTGAACACTGAAGCTTTCTTT
TRBD1,TRBV9,few,TRBJ1-1,CASSPRQGATEAFF,TGTGCCAGCAGCCCCCGTCAGGGGGCCACTGAAGCTTTCTTT
.,TRBV2,.,TRBJ1-1,CASSDLGAFTEAFF,TGTGCCAGCAGTGATTTGGGGGCTTTCACTGAAGCTTTCTTT
TRBD2,TRBV6-5,.,TRBJ2-1,CASSQGLANEQFF,TGTGCCAGCTCCCAAGGACTAGCAAATGAGCAGTTCTTC
TRBD1,TRBV5-1,.,TRBJ2-7,CASSLGDRYEQYF,TGCGCCAGCAGCTTAGGGGACAGATACGAGCAGTACTTC
.,TRBV5-6,.,TRBJ2-2,CASSSLTGATSNTGELFF,TGTGCCAGCAGCTCCTTGACAGGAGCCACCTCGAACACCGGGGAGCTGTTTTTT